This T cell receptor (beta chain) stems from a study of beta chain features in type 1 diabetes. General observations from the study: When Type 1 diabetes patients were examined, their TCRB CDR3s proved moderately but significantly shorter in all four CD4+ subsets. PCR might pick shorter templates more often, in the same way for patients and controls.

In the case of this clone: The antigen is not known.

CD4+ naive, central memory, regulatory and stem cell-like memory subsets were isolated by sorting on CD45RO/CCR7/CD25/CD127/CD95/CD27. The authors reverse transcribed all of the isolated RNA, so sequencing captured expressed TCRB transcripts. Here immunoSEQ multiplex PCR was the method, and the copy in TCRdb shows in-frame clones only, minus some. The sample shows around 500,000 clones, roughly an eighth of them seen only once. The germline CDR1 and CDR2 sequences are GTSNPN and SVGIG (reference sequence). V gave up 1 base and J gave up 4 bases; unmatched junction bases: 5. This CDR3 is built from 15 residues.

This sequence was found in a woman between 18 and 30 years old in good health. The chain couples TRBV30 to TRBJ1-2; TRBD1 aligns across 11 bases. The sequenced sample was naive CD4+ T cells from blood. The CDR3 sequence is CAWSAPGQGAYGYTF. For the CDR3, the DNA is TGTGCCTGGAGTGCCCCCGGACAGGGGGCCTATGGCTACACCTTC.